These T cell receptor beta chains were read from a single sample in a study of control samples from healthy donors and cancer patients. Clones were read by immunoSEQ multiplex PCR, and TCRdb kept only the in-frame ones, dropping some. The sample includes about 83,000 clones, roughly 89% of them seen just once. What was sequenced was blood. These receptor sequences come from a man aged 45 to 65 in good health. The CDR3 runs from the conserved cysteine through the conserved F or W. The D gene is left open where the match is weak.

V,length,D,J,DNA,CDR3
TRBV30,11,TRBD1,TRBJ1-1,TGTGCCTGGAGATACAGGGGTGAAGCTTTCTTT,CAWRYRGEAFF
TRBV6-6,16,-,TRBJ2-4,TGTGCCATCCAACCCTCGGGCGTGGGGTCCAAAAACATTCAGTACTTC,CAIQPSGVGSKNIQYF
TRBV4-1,14,-,TRBJ2-7,TGCGCCAGCAGCCAACCGGGGACCCAAGGGGAACAGTACTTC,CASSQPGTQGEQYF
TRBV2,15,TRBD1,TRBJ1-4,TGTGCCAGCAGTGAAGGGGGCGGACAGGGTGAAAAACTGTTTTTT,CASSEGGGQGEKLFF
TRBV5-1,16,-,TRBJ1-6,TGCGCCAGCAGCTTGGACAGCCGCTCCTTAAATTCACCCCTCCACTTT,CASSLDSRSLNSPLHF
TRBV12-3/TRBV12-4,13,-,TRBJ1-2,TGTGCCAGCAGCCTCACGGGGAAGGGCGGCTACACCTTC,CASSLTGKGGYTF
TRBV24-1,12,-,TRBJ1-1,TGTGCCACCAGTGATCCAGGGACAGAAGCTTTCTTT,CATSDPGTEAFF
TRBV18,15,-,TRBJ2-1,TGTGCCAGCTCCCCCTCGGCTAGCCCCTTCAATGAGCAGTTCTTC,CASSPSASPFNEQFF
TRBV7-2,13,TRBD1,TRBJ2-7,TGTGCCAGCAGGTCAAACAGGGGCGGGGAGCAGTACTTC,CASRSNRGGEQYF
TRBV12-3/TRBV12-4,13,-,TRBJ2-7,TGTGCCAGCAGGTTGGGACCGCCCTACGAGCAGTACTTC,CASRLGPPYEQYF
TRBV4-3,17,TRBD2,TRBJ2-3,TGCGCCAGCAGCGAGCGGGGGGGCCTCAGCAAAAGTAATTGGAGGTATTTT,CASSERGGLSKSNWRYF
TRBV6-5,13,TRBD1,TRBJ2-7,TGTGCCAGCAGCCGGGACAGGGGATACGAGCAGTACTTC,CASSRDRGYEQYF